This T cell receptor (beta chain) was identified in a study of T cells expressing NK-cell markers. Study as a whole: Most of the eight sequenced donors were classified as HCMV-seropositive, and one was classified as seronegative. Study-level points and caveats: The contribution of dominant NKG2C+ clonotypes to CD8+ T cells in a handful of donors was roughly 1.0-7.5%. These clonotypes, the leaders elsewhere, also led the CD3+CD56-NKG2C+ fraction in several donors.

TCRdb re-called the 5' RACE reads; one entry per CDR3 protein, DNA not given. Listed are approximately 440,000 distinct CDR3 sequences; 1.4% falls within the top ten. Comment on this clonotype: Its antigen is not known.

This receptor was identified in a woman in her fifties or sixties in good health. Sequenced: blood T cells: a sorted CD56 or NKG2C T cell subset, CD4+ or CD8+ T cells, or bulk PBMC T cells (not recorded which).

The CDR3 sequence is CASSELAGIYEQYF. The chain carries TRBV6-1 and TRBJ2-7; no DNA is available, so the TRBD2 call from TCRdb remains unchecked. CDR1 and CDR2 from the germline V gene are MNHNS and SASEGT. This CDR3 is 14 amino acids long.